Sequencing of this T cell receptor beta chain was carried out in a study of CD8 T cells in ankylosing spondylitis. Comments on this clonotype: Its antigen is currently unknown.

The study's findings and limits: Some motif variants had been reported before (in reactive arthritis synovial fluid and blood). Matched ankylosing spondylitis synovial fluid reportedly contained a significantly enriched population of disease-linked clones. Characteristic, it appeared, of ankylosing spondylitis blood was a TCR beta motif of roughly eight highly homologous variants.

Trimming shortened V by 0 bases and J by 8 bases, and 14 bases separated the two germline ends. This CDR3 is built from 15 residues. Germline V lookup: CDR1 SGHRS, CDR2 YFSETQ. Quantitative 5'-RACE with molecular barcodes was used to make the TCR beta libraries. From the 5' RACE reads, TCRdb called clonotypes with MiXCR, one entry per CDR3 protein. The sample contains 670,000 or so distinct CDR3 sequences, 15% to 20% of which appear only once. This sequence originates from a male donor with ankylosing spondylitis. The chain employs TRBV5-1 and TRBJ1-4, with D possibly matching TRBD1 (5 bases). The source material was blood, either unsorted or a sorted T cell fraction (not recorded which). CDR3 amino acids: CASSLEAGVWEKLFF. CDR3 nucleotides: TGCGCCAGCAGCTTGGAGGCGGGGGTGTGGGAAAAACTGTTTTTT.